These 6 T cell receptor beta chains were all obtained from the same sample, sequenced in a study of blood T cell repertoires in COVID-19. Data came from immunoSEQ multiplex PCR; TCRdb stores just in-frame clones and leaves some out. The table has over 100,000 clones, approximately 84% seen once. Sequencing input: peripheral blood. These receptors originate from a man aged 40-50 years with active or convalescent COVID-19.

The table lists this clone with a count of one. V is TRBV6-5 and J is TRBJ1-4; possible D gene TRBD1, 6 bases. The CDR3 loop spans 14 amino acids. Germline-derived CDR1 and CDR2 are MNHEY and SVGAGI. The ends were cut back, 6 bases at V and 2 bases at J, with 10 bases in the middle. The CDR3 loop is CASRYGQTNEKLFF. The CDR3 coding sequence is TGTGCCAGCAGATACGGACAGACTAATGAAAAACTGTTTTTT.

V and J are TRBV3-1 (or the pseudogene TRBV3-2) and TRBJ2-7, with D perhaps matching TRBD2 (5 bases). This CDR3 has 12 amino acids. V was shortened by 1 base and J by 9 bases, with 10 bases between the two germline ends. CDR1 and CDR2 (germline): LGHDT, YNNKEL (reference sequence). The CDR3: CASSQARAGQYF. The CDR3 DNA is TGTGCCAGCAGCCAAGCGAGGGCGGGGCAGTACTTC.

The CDR3 is CASSPPGETQYF. The CDR3 coding sequence is TGTGCCTCCTCGCCGCCGGGGGAGACCCAGTACTTC. The rearrangement links TRBV15 to TRBJ2-5; tentative D call: TRBD2 (5 bases). CDR1 LNHNV and CDR2 YYDKDF come from the germline V gene (reference sequence). V lost 11 bases and J lost 5, with 15 bases in between. This CDR3 contains 12 residues.

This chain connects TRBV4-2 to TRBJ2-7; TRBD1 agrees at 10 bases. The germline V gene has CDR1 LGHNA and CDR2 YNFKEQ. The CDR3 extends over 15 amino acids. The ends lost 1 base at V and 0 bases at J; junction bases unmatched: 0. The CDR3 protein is CASSQGDRGSYEQYF. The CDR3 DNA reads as TGTGCCAGCAGCCAAGGGGACAGGGGCTCCTACGAGCAGTACTTC.

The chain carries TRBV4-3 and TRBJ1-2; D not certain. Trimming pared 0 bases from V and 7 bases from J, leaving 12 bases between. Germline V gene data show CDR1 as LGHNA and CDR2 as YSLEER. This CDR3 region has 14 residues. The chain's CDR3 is CASSQETRTIGYTF. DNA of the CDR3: TGCGCCAGCAGCCAAGAAACCCGGACTATTGGCTACACCTTC.

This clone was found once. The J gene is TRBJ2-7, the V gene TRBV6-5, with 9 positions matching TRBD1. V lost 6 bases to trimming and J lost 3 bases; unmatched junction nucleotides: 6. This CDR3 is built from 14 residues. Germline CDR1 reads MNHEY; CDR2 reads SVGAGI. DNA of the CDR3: TGTGCCAGCAGACCAGGACAGGGGAACTACGAGCAGTACTTC. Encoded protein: CASRPGQGNYEQYF.